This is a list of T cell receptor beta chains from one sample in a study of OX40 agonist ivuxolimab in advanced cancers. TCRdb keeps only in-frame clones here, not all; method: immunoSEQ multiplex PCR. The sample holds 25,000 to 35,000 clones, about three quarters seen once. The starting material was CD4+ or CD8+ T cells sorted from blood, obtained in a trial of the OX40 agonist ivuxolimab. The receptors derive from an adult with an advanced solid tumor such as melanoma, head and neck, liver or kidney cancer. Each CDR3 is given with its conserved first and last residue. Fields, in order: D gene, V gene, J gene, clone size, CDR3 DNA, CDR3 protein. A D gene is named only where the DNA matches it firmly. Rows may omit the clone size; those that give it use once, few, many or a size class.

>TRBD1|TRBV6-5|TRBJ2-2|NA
TGTGCCAGCAGTTTCTGGACAGGGTCGGACACCGGGGAGCTGTTTTTT
CASSFWTGSDTGELFF
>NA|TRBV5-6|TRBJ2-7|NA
TGTGCCAGCAGATCGGACTCCCTCGGCGAGCAGTACTTC
CASRSDSLGEQYF
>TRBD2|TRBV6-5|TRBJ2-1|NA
TGTGCCAGCAGTTACGTCGGGGGGGAGCAGTTCTTC
CASSYVGGEQFF
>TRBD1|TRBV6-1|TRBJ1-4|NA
TGTGCCAGCAGTGCCCACAGGGGAGGTGAAAAACTGTTTTTT
CASSAHRGGEKLFF
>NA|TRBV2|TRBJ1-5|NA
TGTGCCAGCAGTGAGAGCGGGGGCTATCAGCCCCAGCATTTT
CASSESGGYQPQHF
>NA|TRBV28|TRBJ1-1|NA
TGTGCCAGCAGTTTAGGACAGCCCGAAGCTTTCTTT
CASSLGQPEAFF
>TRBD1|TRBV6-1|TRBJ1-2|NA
TGTGCCAGCAGTGAAGTCCTGAGTGGACAGGGATCGTCGGGTGGCTACACCTTC
CASSEVLSGQGSSGGYTF
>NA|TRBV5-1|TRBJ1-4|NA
TGCGCCAGCAGCCTGTACAATAATGAAAAACTGTTTTTT
CASSLYNNEKLFF
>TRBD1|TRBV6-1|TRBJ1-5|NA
TGTGCCAGCAGTGAGGGACAGAACCAGCCCCAGCATTTT
CASSEGQNQPQHF
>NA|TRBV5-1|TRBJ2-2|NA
TGCGCCAGCAGTTACAACGGGGGTAACGGGGAGCTGTTTTTT
CASSYNGGNGELFF
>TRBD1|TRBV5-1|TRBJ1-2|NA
TGCGCCAGCAGCTATGGACAGGGGTCCTATGGCTACACCTTC
CASSYGQGSYGYTF
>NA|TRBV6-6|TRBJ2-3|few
TGTGCCAGCAGACAGGGTATCAGAGTCCCCACGCAGTATTTT
CASRQGIRVPTQYF
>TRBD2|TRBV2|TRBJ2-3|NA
TGTGCCAGCAGACGGGGATATAGCGGGGGCCACTCCCCAAGCACAGATACGCAGTATTTT
CASRRGYSGGHSPSTDTQYF
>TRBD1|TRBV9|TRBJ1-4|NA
TGTGCCAGCAGCGCTTGGGGGCAGGGGACAGGGGCCGAAAAACTGTTTTTT
CASSAWGQGTGAEKLFF
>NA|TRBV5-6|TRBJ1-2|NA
TGTGCCAGCAGCTTGGGAAGGTTAAACTATGGCTACACCTTC
CASSLGRLNYGYTF
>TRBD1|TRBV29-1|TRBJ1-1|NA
TGCAGCGTTGAGAGAGACAGGGGGGTGAACACTGAAGCTTTCTTT
CSVERDRGVNTEAFF
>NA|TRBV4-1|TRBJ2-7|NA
TGCGCCAGCAGCCAAGGCCCATCCCAGACCTACGAGCAGTACTTC
CASSQGPSQTYEQYF
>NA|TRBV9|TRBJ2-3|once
TGTGCCAGCAGCTCCCAGGGGGGCTTCCCCATGGATACGCAGTATTTT
CASSSQGGFPMDTQYF
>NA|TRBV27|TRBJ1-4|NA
TGTGCCAGCAGCTCCACAGGCATCGGTGACGGTGAAAAACTGTTTTTT
CASSSTGIGDGEKLFF
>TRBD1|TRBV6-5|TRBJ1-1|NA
TGTGCCAGCAGTTCACAGGGGGGGTACACTGAAGCTTTCTTT
CASSSQGGYTEAFF
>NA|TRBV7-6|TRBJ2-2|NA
TGTGCCAGCAGCTTAGAGGGGCGGACCACCGGGGAGCTGTTTTTT
CASSLEGRTTGELFF
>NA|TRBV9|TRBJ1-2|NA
TGTGCCAGCAGCCCATGGGATTCTGGGAACTATGGCTACACCTTC
CASSPWDSGNYGYTF
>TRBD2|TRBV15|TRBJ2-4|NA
TGTGCCACCAGCAGAGCCGGGGGGGGAATCGAAAACATTCAGTACTTC
CATSRAGGGIENIQYF
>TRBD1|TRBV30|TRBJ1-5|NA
TGTGCCTGGAGTGGGACAGGGGGCAATCAGCCCCAGCATTTT
CAWSGTGGNQPQHF
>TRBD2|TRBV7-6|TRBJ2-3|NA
TGTGCCAGTACGGCGAGTGGGGGGGAATATGCCTTTAGCACAGATACGCAGTATTTT
CASTASGGEYAFSTDTQYF